This T cell receptor beta chain was obtained from a study of blood T cell repertoires in COVID-19. At the level of the study: From the United States, Italy and Spain came samples of acute and convalescent COVID-19.

In the authors' workflow: It was from reference gene primer amplification that nucleated cell counts were estimated. Profiling relied on immunoSEQ multiplex PCR, and the TCRdb table lists in-frame clones only, not all of them. V and J calls and clone size are copied from that table; D and trimming were computed from the DNA. The sample has roughly 230,000 clones; roughly 84% are singletons. Between the trimmed V and J ends, which lost 6 bases and 5 bases, there was a span of 10 bases. The germline CDR1 and CDR2 sequences are MNHEY and SVGAGI. This CDR3 is 13 amino acids long. This TCR came from a middle-aged man with acute or convalescent COVID-19. The specimen was peripheral blood. The chain carries TRBV6-5 and TRBJ1-4; D gene uncertain. The CDR3, as DNA: TGTGCCAGCAGGTTACTCCGGAATGAAAAACTGTTTTTT. This sequence encodes CASRLLRNEKLFF.